This record looks at one T cell receptor (beta chain) sequence and its context. The antigen remains unidentified. The authors made TCR beta cDNA from around 500 ng total RNA with a constant-region primer. Nested multiplex PCR, run for three rounds with slightly modified ARM-PCR, yielded TCR beta libraries. Rounds one and two of PCR, each of 9 to 11 cycles, were primed with TRBV1-TRBV30 forward primers and a C-beta reverse primer. TCRdb called the multiplex PCR reads again in MiXCR, with one record for every CDR3 protein. The sample lists 310,000 or so distinct CDR3 sequences; about 50% were seen once. CDR1 is SGHDT, CDR2 YYEEEE, per germline. The CDR3 has 17 amino acids. V lost 1 base, J lost 0 bases, and 6 bases stayed unmatched. These data originate in a study of tumor-infiltrating lymphocytes in primary liver carcinoma. Study-wide context: Maximum tumor diameters ranged from 4.2 to 10 cm, stage T1-T3 N0M0. Whole-study findings and limits: The overlap of tumor-adjacent and tumor-blood pairs was smaller than that of tumor region pairs.

The researchers obtained blood RNA from unsorted whole blood and also extracted germline DNA. The sample comprised peripheral blood. V usage is TRBV5-6 and J usage is TRBJ2-3, with 9 nucleotides matching TRBD1. This clonotype was obtained from a woman aged 25 to 39 with primary liver carcinoma and hepatitis B virus infection. CDR3 amino acids: CASSLPGTGFSTDTQYF. The CDR3 DNA is TGTGCCAGCAGCTTGCCCGGGACAGGGTTTAGCACAGATACGCAGTATTTT.